The entry below describes one TCR beta chain. TCRdb's copy holds only in-frame clones and misses some; the assay was immunoSEQ multiplex PCR. The sample consists of around 1,900,000 clones, just over 90% of them appearing once. This specimen belongs to a study of shared clonotypes between healthy human individuals. The naive CD8 fraction comprised CD45RO-negative cells positively selected for CCR7 and excluded terminally differentiated effector memory CD45RA+ cells. CDR3 size: 16 residues. Germline V lookup: CDR1 SGDLS, CDR2 YYNGEE. The ends were cut back, 0 bases at V and 1 base at J, with 10 bases in the middle.

This chain uses TRBV9 with TRBJ2-2; D remains ambiguous. The sequence was obtained from a young man in good health. Some clones in this sample may be carry-over from other donors' samples. Source material: naive CD8+ T cells from PBMCs. The CDR3 reads CASSVGVGMNTGELFF. CDR3 sequence (DNA): TGTGCCAGCAGCGTAGGGGTGGGCATGAACACCGGGGAGCTGTTTTTT.